These 30 T cell receptor beta chains share one sample of origin, sequenced in a study of siplizumab effects on memory and regulatory T cells. Libraries were prepared by immunoSEQ multiplex PCR; TCRdb keeps only in-frame clonotypes and omits some of them. The data show approximately 94,000 clones, around 95% seen once. The material sequenced was naive CD4+ T cells sorted from blood. The receptor source for this set is a human donor in good health.

The rearrangement joins TRBV7-7 to TRBJ2-5, with 11 bases that match TRBD2. This CDR3 has 15 amino acids. Germline CDR1 is SSHAT and CDR2 is FNYEAQ (reference sequence). V was clipped by 1 base and J by 4 bases; unmatched bases: 2. CDR3 coding DNA: TGTGCCAGCAGCTTAGGCCTAGCGGGGGGAGAGACCCAGTACTTC. Protein sequence: CASSLGLAGGETQYF.

The chain carries TRBV28 and TRBJ1-3; 7 nucleotides align to TRBD1. Germline trimming cut 8 bases from V and 3 bases from J; bases unmatched to any gene: 19. The CDR3 runs 18 residues. CDR1 is MDHEN, CDR2 SYDVKM, per germline. The CDR3 bases are TGTGCCAGCTCCGGGACAGCTCGCTTGGTGGGAGATGGAAACACCATATATTTT. This codes for CASSGTARLVGDGNTIYF.

The CDR3 is CASAGTAYEQYF. CDR3 DNA: TGTGCCAGCGCTGGCACCGCCTACGAGCAGTACTTC. This chain connects TRBV6-1 to TRBJ2-7; D remains unclear. V lost 8 bases and J 2 bases, leaving 10 bases between the germline ends. Germline V lookup: CDR1 MNHNS, CDR2 SASEGT. The CDR3 length is 12 residues.

The rearrangement uses TRBV15 and TRBJ1-2; tentatively, D is TRBD1 (6 bases). The germline V gene encodes CDR1 LNHNV and CDR2 YYDKDF (reference sequence). V was shortened by 5 bases and J by 4 bases, with 14 bases between the two germline ends. The CDR3 length is 14 residues. The CDR3 loop is CATSDGGGGYGYTF. The CDR3 DNA reads as TGTGCCACCAGCGATGGGGGAGGGGGCTATGGCTACACCTTC.

The chain is built from TRBV5-1 and TRBJ2-3; D call uncertain. Trimming took 4 bases from V and 1 from J, leaving 16 bases between them. CDR1 is SGHRS and CDR2 is YFSETQ in the germline V gene. The CDR3 length is 16 residues. Here the CDR3 DNA reads TGCGCCAGCAGCCAAAAGCTCGCCTTACGCACAGATACGCAGTATTTT. It yields the protein CASSQKLALRTDTQYF.

The chain is built from TRBV7-3 and TRBJ2-3, with unresolved D. Germline CDR1 SGHTA, CDR2 FQGTGA. V was shortened by 1 base and J by 10 bases, with 12 bases between the two germline ends. This CDR3 region has 13 residues. The CDR3: CASSLSDPNAQYF. CDR3 bases: TGTGCCAGCAGCTTAAGCGACCCCAATGCGCAGTATTTT.

V gene TRBV9 combines with J gene TRBJ1-4; 7 bases agree with TRBD1. The junction had 8 bases not matched to a gene; V was cut back by 3 bases and J by 0 bases. CDR1 is SGDLS, CDR2 YYNGEE, per germline. CDR3 length equals 17 residues. The CDR3 reads CASSAGGQASTNEKLFF. The CDR3 nucleotides read TGTGCCAGCAGCGCCGGAGGACAGGCCTCAACTAATGAAAAACTGTTTTTT. Drawing the rest from reference TRBV9 and TRBJ1-4, the complete variable domain is DSGVTQTPKHLITATGQRVTLRCSPRSGDLSVYWYQQSLDQGLQFLIQYYNGEERAKGNILERFSAQQFPDLHSELNLSSLELGDSALYFCASSAGGQASTNEKLFFGSGTQLSVL.

The CDR3 protein is CASSRLSYEQYF. As DNA, the CDR3 is TGTGCCAGCAGCCGACTGTCCTACGAGCAGTACTTC. The V call is TRBV14, the J call TRBJ2-7; D is uncertain. V was cut by 4 bases and J by 1 base, with 5 bases left in between. The CDR3 length is 12 residues. The germline V gene has CDR1 SGHDN and CDR2 FVKESK. Full variable domain (rest looked up from reference TRBV14 and TRBJ2-7): EAGVTQFPSHSVIEKGQTVTLRCDPISGHDNLYWYRRVMGKEIKFLLHFVKESKQDESGMPNNRFLAERTGGTYSTLKVQPAELEDSGVYFCASSRLSYEQYFGPGTRLTVT.

V is TRBV15 and J is TRBJ1-2, with TRBD1 matching 8 bases. This CDR3 region has 13 residues. The junction had 3 bases not matched to a gene; V was cut back by 4 bases and J by 5 bases. CDR1 and CDR2 (germline): LNHNV, YYDKDF (reference sequence). CDR3 DNA sequence: TGTGCCACCAGCACGGGACAGGAGTATGGCTACACCTTC. Translated: CATSTGQEYGYTF. The complete variable domain, with remaining parts taken from reference TRBV15 and TRBJ1-2, reads DAMVIQNPRYQVTQFGKPVTLSCSQTLNHNVMYWYQQKSSQAPKLLFHYYDKDFNNEADTPDNFQSRRPNTSFCFLDIRSPGLGDTAMYLCATSTGQEYGYTFGSGTRLTVV.

The chain is built from TRBV25-1 and TRBJ1-2; D unclear. The germline CDR1 and CDR2 sequences are MGHDK and SYGVNS. Trimming removed 4 bases at V and 2 bases at J, with 5 bases between. This CDR3 comprises 12 residues. The CDR3, as DNA: TGTGCCAGCAGTGTAACGAACTATGGCTACACCTTC. Protein sequence: CASSVTNYGYTF.

This chain joins TRBV6-1 and TRBJ1-1, with 7 bases that match TRBD1. Germline assignment: CDR1 MNHNS and CDR2 SASEGT. The CDR3 is 16 residues long. Losses at the gene ends were 4 bases for V and 0 bases for J; bases not matched to a gene: 8. The DNA for the CDR3 is TGTGCCAGCAGTGGGGGCCCCGGGACAGTGAACACTGAAGCTTTCTTT. Its translation: CASSGGPGTVNTEAFF.

The rearrangement uses TRBV4-1 and TRBJ1-3, with 9 bases that match TRBD1. The J segment lost 3 bases and the V segment lost 2 bases, leaving 2 bases of the junction unmatched. The CDR3 has 15 amino acids. In germline, CDR1 is MGHRA, CDR2 YSYEKL. CDR3 DNA sequence: TGCGCCAGCAGCCAACCGGGACAGGGTGGAAACACCATATATTTT. It translates to CASSQPGQGGNTIYF.

This clone came up once. The V gene is TRBV18, the J gene TRBJ1-1; no clear D. V was trimmed by 0 bases and J by 0 bases, leaving 5 bases between them. The CDR3 runs 14 residues. Germline V gives CDR1 KGHSH, CDR2 LQKENI. CDR3 sequence reads: CASSPPSLNTEAFF. In nucleotides, the CDR3 is TGTGCCAGCTCACCACCGTCCTTGAACACTGAAGCTTTCTTT.

The genes are TRBV28 and TRBJ2-7, with D possibly matching TRBD2 (5 bases). Germline-derived CDR1 and CDR2 are MDHEN and SYDVKM. The ends were cut back, 8 bases at V and 5 bases at J, with 16 bases in the middle. This CDR3 has 13 residues. CDR3 in DNA: TGTGCCAGCGGCACTAGTTCAACCAACGAGCAGTACTTC. This sequence encodes CASGTSSTNEQYF. Full variable domain (missing parts from reference TRBV28 and TRBJ2-7): DVKVTQSSRYLVKRTGEKVFLECVQDMDHENMFWYRQDPGLGLRLIYFSYDVKMKEKGDIPEGYSVSREKKERFSLILESASTNQTSMYLCASGTSSTNEQYFGPGTRLTVT.

This sequence joins TRBV25-1 and TRBJ1-1, with TRBD1 matching over 8 bases. The CDR3 contains 15 residues. Germline V CDR1 and CDR2: MGHDK, SYGVNS. V lost 3 bases to trimming and J lost 4 bases; unmatched junction nucleotides: 7. CDR3 in amino acids: CASSDPRQGSTEAFF. In DNA form, the CDR3 reads TGTGCCAGCAGTGACCCCCGACAGGGGAGCACTGAAGCTTTCTTT.

The chain links TRBV7-2 to TRBJ1-5; possibly TRBD1 for D (5 bases). Germline V gene sequence: CDR1 SGHTA, CDR2 FQGNSA. V was cut by 0 bases and J by 6 bases, with 15 bases left in between. CDR3 length: 16 amino acids. The CDR3 is CASSLAGQGGVQPQHF. The CDR3 DNA reads TGTGCCAGCAGCTTAGCTGGGCAGGGTGGAGTTCAGCCCCAGCATTTT. The whole variable domain, remainder taken from reference TRBV7-2 and TRBJ1-5, is GAGVSQSPSNKVTEKGKDVELRCDPISGHTALYWYRQSLGQGLEFLIYFQGNSAPDKSGLPSDRFSAERTGGSVSTLTIQRTQQEDSAVYLCASSLAGQGGVQPQHFGDGTRLSIL.

The genes are TRBV28 and TRBJ1-5; D may be TRBD1 (5 bases). The CDR3 spans 15 residues. Trimming removed 2 bases at V and 0 bases at J, with 8 bases between. Germline CDR1 reads MDHEN; CDR2 reads SYDVKM. The DNA for the CDR3 is TGTGCCAGCAGTTTAAGACAGAATAGCAATCAGCCCCAGCATTTT. Translating it yields CASSLRQNSNQPQHF.

This chain's CDR3 is CASSSWGQGFREQYF. CDR3 DNA sequence: TGTGCCAGCAGCTCGTGGGGACAGGGGTTTCGTGAGCAGTACTTC. The V call is TRBV5-6, the J call TRBJ2-7, with 10 bases identical to TRBD1. CDR1 and CDR2 (germline): SGHDT, YYEEEE. V shed 3 bases and J 7 bases; nucleotides not matched to a gene: 10. The CDR3 spans 15 residues.

The chain couples TRBV7-2 to TRBJ1-5; 7 nucleotides agree with TRBD1. With 5 bases clipped from V and 7 bases from J, the junction kept 17 bases outside the gene matches. Germline CDR1 and CDR2: SGHTA and FQGNSA. This CDR3 comprises 17 residues. Written as DNA, the CDR3 is TGTGCCAGCAGCGCTCCAGGGGGACTTGGGGCCGGACAGCCCCAGCATTTT. This sequence encodes CASSAPGGLGAGQPQHF.

The V gene is TRBV28, the J gene TRBJ1-2; the D gene is possibly TRBD1 (5 bases). Trimming took 6 bases from V and 6 from J, leaving 26 bases between them. The length of the CDR3 is 17 residues. CDR1 and CDR2 from the germline V gene are MDHEN and SYDVKM. CDR3 sequence reads: CASSSDSLGHGTNGYTF. CDR3 coding DNA: TGTGCCAGCAGCAGTGACAGCTTGGGGCATGGGACGAATGGCTACACCTTC.

This clone occurred once. This chain uses TRBV30 with TRBJ2-5, with 8 bases fitting TRBD2. Germline V CDR1 and CDR2: GTSNPN, SVGIG (reference sequence). Trimming at V came to 1 base and at J to 2 bases, leaving 6 bases not matched to a gene. The CDR3 is 15 residues long. CDR3 coding DNA: TGTGCCTGGAGTGCGCCGGGACTAGGGCAAGAGACCCAGTACTTC. It yields the protein CAWSAPGLGQETQYF. Full variable domain (outside the CDR3, taken from reference TRBV30 and TRBJ2-5): SQTIHQWPATLVQPVGSPLSLECTVEGTSNPNLYWYRQAAGRGLQLLFYSVGIGQISSEVPQNLSASRPQDRQFILSSKKLLLSDSGFYLCAWSAPGLGQETQYFGPGTRLLVL.

J is TRBJ1-5 and V is TRBV4-1; 7 positions match TRBD1. Per the germline V gene, CDR1 is MGHRA and CDR2 is YSYEKL. V shed 1 base, J shed 2 bases, and the junction held 5 bases outside the gene matches. CDR3 length equals 16 residues. The CDR3 DNA reads TGCGCCAGCAGCCAAGCCCTAGACAGGGGCAATCAGCCCCAGCATTTT. Residues: CASSQALDRGNQPQHF.

The chain carries TRBV9 and TRBJ2-1; TRBD2 aligns across 12 bases. The ends lost 4 bases at V and 7 bases at J; junction bases unmatched: 9. CDR3 length equals 16 residues. The germline CDR1 and CDR2 sequences are SGDLS and YYNGEE. CDR3 DNA: TGTGCCAGCAGCCGAGAAGGGGGACTAGCGGGTAATGAGCAGTTCTTC. This sequence encodes CASSREGGLAGNEQFF.

The chain couples TRBV10-3 to TRBJ2-4, with D perhaps being TRBD1 or TRBD2 (5 bases each). This CDR3 region has 16 residues. Trimming removed 6 bases at V and 1 base at J, with 16 bases between. CDR1 is ENHRY and CDR2 is SYGVKD in the germline V gene. The CDR3 sequence is CAIRASTEGAKNIQYF. The CDR3 DNA follows: TGTGCCATCAGAGCGTCTACAGAGGGGGCCAAAAACATTCAGTACTTC.

The rearrangement links TRBV7-9 to TRBJ1-2; 9 nucleotides line up with TRBD1. The germline CDR1 and CDR2 sequences are SEHNR and FQNEAQ (reference sequence). CDR3 length: 13 residues. Germline trimming cut 3 bases from V and 8 bases from J; bases unmatched to any gene: 4. The CDR3 sequence is CASSFRDRVGYTF. The CDR3 DNA is TGTGCCAGCAGCTTCAGGGACAGGGTCGGCTACACCTTC.

The gene calls are TRBV7-3 and TRBJ1-1; D gene uncertain. The CDR3 is 14 residues long. Trimming removed 2 bases at V and 5 bases at J, with 12 bases between. Germline V CDR1 and CDR2: SGHTA, FQGTGA. The CDR3 here is CASSLLPEITEAFF. The CDR3 coding sequence is TGTGCCAGCAGCTTATTGCCAGAAATAACTGAAGCTTTCTTT.

The genes are TRBV5-1 and TRBJ1-1; D unclear. V was pared by 5 bases and J by 6 bases, with 17 bases between. CDR1 is SGHRS and CDR2 is YFSETQ in the germline V gene. The CDR3 totals 14 residues. CDR3 protein: CASREGQPAAEAFF. CDR3 nucleotide sequence: TGCGCCAGCAGAGAAGGGCAGCCTGCCGCTGAAGCTTTCTTT.

The V and J genes are TRBV7-6 and TRBJ2-5; D uncertain. The CDR3 spans 14 residues. V gave up 5 bases and J gave up 1 base, with 11 bases separating them. The germline gives CDR1 SGHVS, CDR2 FNYEAQ. CDR3 residues: CASSLSQLQETQYF. Written as DNA, the CDR3 is TGTGCCAGCAGCCTCTCCCAACTCCAAGAGACCCAGTACTTC.

This chain uses TRBV28 with TRBJ2-7; 7 bases are shared with TRBD1. The ends lost 2 bases at V and 0 bases at J; junction bases unmatched: 4. CDR1 is MDHEN and CDR2 is SYDVKM in the germline V gene. There are 15 residues in the CDR3. In DNA, the CDR3 is TGTGCCAGCAGTTTACCGACAGGGCACTCCTACGAGCAGTACTTC. Its translation: CASSLPTGHSYEQYF.

The chain couples TRBV7-3 to TRBJ1-1; D is perhaps TRBD1 (5 bases). CDR3 size: 13 residues. V lost 3 bases, J lost 3 bases, and 8 bases lay in between. Per germline, CDR1 SGHTA and CDR2 FQGTGA. The CDR3 loop reads CASSFGGDTEAFF. For the CDR3, the DNA is TGTGCCAGCAGCTTCGGAGGGGACACTGAAGCTTTCTTT. Using reference TRBV7-3 and TRBJ1-1 for the parts outside the CDR3, the full variable domain is GAGVSQTPSNKVTEKGKYVELRCDPISGHTALYWYRQSLGQGPEFLIYFQGTGAADDSGLPNDRFFAVRPEGSVSTLKIQRTERGDSAVYLCASSFGGDTEAFFGQGTRLTVV.